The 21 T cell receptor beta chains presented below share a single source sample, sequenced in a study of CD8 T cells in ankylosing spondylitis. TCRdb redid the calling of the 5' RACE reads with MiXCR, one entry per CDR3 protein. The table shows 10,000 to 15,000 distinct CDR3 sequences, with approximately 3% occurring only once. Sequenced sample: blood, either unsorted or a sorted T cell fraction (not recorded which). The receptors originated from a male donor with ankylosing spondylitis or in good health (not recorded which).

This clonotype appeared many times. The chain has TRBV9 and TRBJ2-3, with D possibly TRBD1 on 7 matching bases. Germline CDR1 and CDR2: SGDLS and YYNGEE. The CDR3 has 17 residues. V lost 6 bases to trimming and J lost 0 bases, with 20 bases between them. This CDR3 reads CASTRRSQGTSTDTQYF. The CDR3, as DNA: TGTGCCAGCACCCGACGATCACAGGGGACTAGCACAGATACGCAGTATTTT.

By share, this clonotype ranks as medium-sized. DNA of the CDR3: TGTGCCAGCAGCCCCAGAGCGGACACGATAGGCTACGAGCAGTACTTC. It encodes CASSPRADTIGYEQYF. This chain links TRBV9 with TRBJ2-7, with D tentatively TRBD1 or TRBD2 (5 bases each). The germline V gene has CDR1 SGDLS and CDR2 YYNGEE. Trimming left V 4 bases short and J 3 bases short, with 20 bases between. This CDR3 is built from 16 residues.

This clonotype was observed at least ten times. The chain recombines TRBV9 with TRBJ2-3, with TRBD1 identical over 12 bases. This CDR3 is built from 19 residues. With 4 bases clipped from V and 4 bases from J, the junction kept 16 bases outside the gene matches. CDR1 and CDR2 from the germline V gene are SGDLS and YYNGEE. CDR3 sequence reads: CASSRLRGTGGFQADTQYF. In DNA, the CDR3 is TGTGCCAGCAGCCGTCTCCGGGGGACAGGGGGCTTTCAAGCAGATACGCAGTATTTT.

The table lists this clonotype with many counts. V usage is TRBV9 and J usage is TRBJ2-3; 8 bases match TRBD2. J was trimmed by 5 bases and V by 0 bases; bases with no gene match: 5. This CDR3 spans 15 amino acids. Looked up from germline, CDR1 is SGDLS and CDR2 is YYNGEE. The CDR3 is CASSVDGGGRDTQYF. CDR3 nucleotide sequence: TGTGCCAGCAGCGTAGACGGGGGGGGCCGAGATACGCAGTATTTT.

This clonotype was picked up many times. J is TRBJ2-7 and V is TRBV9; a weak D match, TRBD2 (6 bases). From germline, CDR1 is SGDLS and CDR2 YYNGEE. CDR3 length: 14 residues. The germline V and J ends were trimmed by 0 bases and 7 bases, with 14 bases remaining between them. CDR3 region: CASSVAGTGVEQYF. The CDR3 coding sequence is TGTGCCAGCAGCGTAGCAGGGACGGGAGTGGAGCAGTACTTC.

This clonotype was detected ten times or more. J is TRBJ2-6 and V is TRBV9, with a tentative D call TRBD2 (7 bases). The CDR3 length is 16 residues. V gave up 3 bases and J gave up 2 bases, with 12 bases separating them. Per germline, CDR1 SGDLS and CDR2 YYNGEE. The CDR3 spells CASSASGGPGANVLTF. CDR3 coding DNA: TGTGCCAGCAGCGCTTCCGGGGGGCCTGGGGCCAACGTCCTGACTTTC.

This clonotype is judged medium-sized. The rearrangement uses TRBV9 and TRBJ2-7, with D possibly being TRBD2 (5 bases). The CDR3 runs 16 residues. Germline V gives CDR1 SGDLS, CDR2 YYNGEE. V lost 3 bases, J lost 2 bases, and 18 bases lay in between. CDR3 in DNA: TGTGCCAGCAGCGAAGGGCACAAGGGAGCTCCCTACGAGCAGTACTTC. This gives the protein CASSEGHKGAPYEQYF.

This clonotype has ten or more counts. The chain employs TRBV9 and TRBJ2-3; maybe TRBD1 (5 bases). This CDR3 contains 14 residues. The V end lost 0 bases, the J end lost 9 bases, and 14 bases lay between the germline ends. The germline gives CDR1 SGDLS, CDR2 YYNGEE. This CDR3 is CASSVGGRSGTQYF. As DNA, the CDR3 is TGTGCCAGCAGCGTAGGGGGCCGCTCTGGGACGCAGTATTTT.

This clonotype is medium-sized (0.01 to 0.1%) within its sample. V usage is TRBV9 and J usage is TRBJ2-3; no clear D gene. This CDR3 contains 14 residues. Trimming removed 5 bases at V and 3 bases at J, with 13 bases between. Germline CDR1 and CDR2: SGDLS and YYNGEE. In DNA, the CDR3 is TGTGCCAGCAGGCGAAACAGCCTAACAGATACGCAGTATTTT. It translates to CASRRNSLTDTQYF.

The DNA for the CDR3 is TGTGCCAGCGTAGGGACAGCCACCTACGAGCAGTACTTC. It codes for CASVGTATYEQYF. This rearrangement joins TRBV9 to TRBJ2-7, with 7 bases identical to TRBD1. V lost 7 bases and J lost 2; bases outside the gene matches: 6. Germline lookup yields CDR1 SGDLS and CDR2 YYNGEE. The CDR3 sequence is 13 residues long.

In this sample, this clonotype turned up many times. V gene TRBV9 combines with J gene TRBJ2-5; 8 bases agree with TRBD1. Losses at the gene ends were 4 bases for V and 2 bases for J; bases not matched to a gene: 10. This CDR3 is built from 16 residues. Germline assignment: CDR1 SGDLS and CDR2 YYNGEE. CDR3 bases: TGTGCCAGCAGCCGCCAAGGACAGGGCTTACAAGAGACCCAGTACTTC. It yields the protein CASSRQGQGLQETQYF.

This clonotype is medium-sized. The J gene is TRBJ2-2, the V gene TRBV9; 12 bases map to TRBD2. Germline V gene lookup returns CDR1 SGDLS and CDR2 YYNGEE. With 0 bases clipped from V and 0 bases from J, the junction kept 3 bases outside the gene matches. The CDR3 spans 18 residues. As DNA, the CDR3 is TGTGCCAGCAGCGTAGGTCGACTAGCGGGAGCGAACACCGGGGAGCTGTTTTTT. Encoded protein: CASSVGRLAGANTGELFF.

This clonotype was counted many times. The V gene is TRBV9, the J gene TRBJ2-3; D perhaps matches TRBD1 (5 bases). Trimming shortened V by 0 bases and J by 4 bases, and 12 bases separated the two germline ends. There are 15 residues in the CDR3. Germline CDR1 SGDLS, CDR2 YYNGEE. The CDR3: CASSVGVRVPDTQYF. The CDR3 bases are TGTGCCAGCAGCGTAGGGGTCAGGGTCCCAGATACGCAGTATTTT.

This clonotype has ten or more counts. The CDR3 bases are TGTGCCAGCAGCGTGGCCGGGACTAGCGGGGTCGATACGCAGTATTTT. This gives the protein CASSVAGTSGVDTQYF. This chain links TRBV9 with TRBJ2-3; 13 bases are shared with TRBD2. The CDR3 is made up of 16 amino acids. J gave up 6 bases and V 2 bases, and 6 bases lay outside the gene matches. Germline CDR1 is SGDLS and CDR2 is YYNGEE.

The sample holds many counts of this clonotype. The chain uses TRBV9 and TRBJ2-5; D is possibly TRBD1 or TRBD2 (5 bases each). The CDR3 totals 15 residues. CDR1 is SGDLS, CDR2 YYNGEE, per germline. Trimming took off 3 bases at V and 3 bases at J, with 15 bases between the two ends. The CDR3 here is CASSAGTRHEETQYF. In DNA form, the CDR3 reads TGTGCCAGCAGCGCCGGGACGCGTCATGAAGAGACCCAGTACTTC.

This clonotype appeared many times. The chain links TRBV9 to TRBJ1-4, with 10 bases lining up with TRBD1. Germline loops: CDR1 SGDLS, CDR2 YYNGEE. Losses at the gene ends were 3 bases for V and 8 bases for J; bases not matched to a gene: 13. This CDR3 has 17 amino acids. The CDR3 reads CASSAAGTGALEEKLFF. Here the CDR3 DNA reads TGTGCCAGCAGCGCGGCCGGGACAGGGGCACTCGAGGAAAAACTGTTTTTT.

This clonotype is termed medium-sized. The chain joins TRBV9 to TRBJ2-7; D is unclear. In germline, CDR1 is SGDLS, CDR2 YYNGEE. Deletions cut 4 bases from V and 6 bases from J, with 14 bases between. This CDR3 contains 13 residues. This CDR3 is CASSPDPVGEQYF. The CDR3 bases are TGTGCCAGCAGCCCTGACCCCGTGGGCGAGCAGTACTTC.

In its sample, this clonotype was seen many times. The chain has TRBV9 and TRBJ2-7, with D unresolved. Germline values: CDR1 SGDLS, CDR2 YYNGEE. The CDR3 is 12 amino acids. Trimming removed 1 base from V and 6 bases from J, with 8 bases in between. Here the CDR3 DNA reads TGTGCCAGCAGCGTATCCGTAGGCGAGCAGTACTTC. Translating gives CASSVSVGEQYF.

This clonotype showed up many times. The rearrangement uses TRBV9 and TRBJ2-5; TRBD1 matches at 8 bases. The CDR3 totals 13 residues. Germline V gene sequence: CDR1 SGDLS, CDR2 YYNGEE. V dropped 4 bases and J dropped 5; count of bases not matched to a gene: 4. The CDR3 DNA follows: TGTGCCAGCAGCCCGACAGGGGAGGAGACCCAGTACTTC. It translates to CASSPTGEETQYF. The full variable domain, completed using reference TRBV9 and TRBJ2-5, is DSGVTQTPKHLITATGQRVTLRCSPRSGDLSVYWYQQSLDQGLQFLIQYYNGEERAKGNILERFSAQQFPDLHSELNLSSLELGDSALYFCASSPTGEETQYFGPGTRLLVL.

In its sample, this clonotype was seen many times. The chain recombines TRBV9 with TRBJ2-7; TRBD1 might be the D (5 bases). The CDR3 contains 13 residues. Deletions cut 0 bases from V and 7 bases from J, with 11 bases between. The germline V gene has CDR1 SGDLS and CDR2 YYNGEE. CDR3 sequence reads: CASSVATVVEQYF. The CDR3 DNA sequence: TGTGCCAGCAGCGTAGCGACAGTAGTGGAGCAGTACTTC.

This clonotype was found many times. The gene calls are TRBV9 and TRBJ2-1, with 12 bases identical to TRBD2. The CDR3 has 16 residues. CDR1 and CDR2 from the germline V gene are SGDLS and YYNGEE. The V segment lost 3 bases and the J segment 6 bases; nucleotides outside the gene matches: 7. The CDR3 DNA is TGTGCCAGCAGCGGGATTCTAGCGGGAGGGCTCAATGAGCAGTTCTTC. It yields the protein CASSGILAGGLNEQFF.